This entry concerns a single T cell receptor beta chain. The CDR3 end shows no conserved phenylalanine or tryptophan, and so a read error is likely. iRepertoire HTBI primers and Arm-PCR of CDR3 regions built TCR beta libraries. TCRdb itself ran the multiplex PCR reads through MiXCR, one entry per CDR3 protein. The table records about 240,000 distinct CDR3 sequences, 20% to 25% of them present only once. CDR1 is LGHNA, CDR2 YSLEER, per germline. Between the trimmed V and J ends, which lost 2 bases and 3 bases, there was a span of 13 bases. The length of the CDR3 is 16 residues. Time point reported: newly diagnosed GD, antithyroid drugs for less than 3 months. RNA from PBMCs was the source of the TCR library. These data originate in a study of regulatory T cells in long-lasting Graves disease.

The sample was peripheral blood mononuclear cells (PBMCs), taken at new diagnosis, from a patient treated with antithyroid drugs. This receptor was taken from a female donor with Graves disease. V is TRBV4-3 and J is TRBJ2-2; D possibly uses TRBD1 or TRBD2 (6 bases each). The CDR3 DNA sequence: TGCGCCAGCAGCCAATTGGGGGGCCGGGACACCGGGGAGCTGTTTCTT. This translates into CASSQLGGRDTGELFL.